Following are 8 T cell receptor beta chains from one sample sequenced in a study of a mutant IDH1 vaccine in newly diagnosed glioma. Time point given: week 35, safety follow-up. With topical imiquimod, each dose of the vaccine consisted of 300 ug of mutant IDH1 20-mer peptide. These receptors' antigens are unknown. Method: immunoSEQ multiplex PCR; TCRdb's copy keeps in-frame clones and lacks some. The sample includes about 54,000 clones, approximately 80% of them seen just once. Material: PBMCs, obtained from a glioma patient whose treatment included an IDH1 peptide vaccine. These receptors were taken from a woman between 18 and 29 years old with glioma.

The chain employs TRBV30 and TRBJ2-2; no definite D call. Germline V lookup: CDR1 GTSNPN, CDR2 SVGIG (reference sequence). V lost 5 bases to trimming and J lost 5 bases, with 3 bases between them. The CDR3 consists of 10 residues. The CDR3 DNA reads TGTGCCTGGGGGACCGGGGAGCTGTTTTTT. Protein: CAWGTGELFF.

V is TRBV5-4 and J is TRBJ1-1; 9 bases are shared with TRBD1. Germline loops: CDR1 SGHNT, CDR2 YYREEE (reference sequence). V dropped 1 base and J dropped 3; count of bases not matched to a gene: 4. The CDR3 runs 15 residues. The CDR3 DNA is TGTGCCAGCAGCTTGTCTAGGACAGGGGACACTGAAGCTTTCTTT. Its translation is CASSLSRTGDTEAFF.

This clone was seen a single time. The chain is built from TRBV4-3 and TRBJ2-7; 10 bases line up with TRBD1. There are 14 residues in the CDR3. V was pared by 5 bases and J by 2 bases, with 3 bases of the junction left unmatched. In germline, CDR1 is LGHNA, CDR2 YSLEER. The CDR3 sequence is CASSSGTGAYEQYF. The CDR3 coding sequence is TGCGCCAGCAGCTCCGGGACAGGGGCCTACGAGCAGTACTTC.

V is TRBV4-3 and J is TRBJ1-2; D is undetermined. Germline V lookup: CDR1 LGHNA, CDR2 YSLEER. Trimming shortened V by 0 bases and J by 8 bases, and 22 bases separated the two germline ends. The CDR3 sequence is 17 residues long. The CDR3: CASSQDNIGFRYLGYTF. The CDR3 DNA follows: TGCGCCAGCAGCCAAGATAATATCGGATTCCGGTATTTGGGCTACACCTTC.

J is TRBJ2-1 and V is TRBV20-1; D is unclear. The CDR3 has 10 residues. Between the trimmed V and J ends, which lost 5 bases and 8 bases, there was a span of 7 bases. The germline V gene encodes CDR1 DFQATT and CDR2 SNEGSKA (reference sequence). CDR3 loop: CSASMDEQFF. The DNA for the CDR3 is TGCAGTGCTTCTATGGATGAGCAGTTCTTC.

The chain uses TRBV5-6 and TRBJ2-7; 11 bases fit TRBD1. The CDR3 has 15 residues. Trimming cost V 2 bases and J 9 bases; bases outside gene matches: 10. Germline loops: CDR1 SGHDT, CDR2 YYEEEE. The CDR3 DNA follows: TGTGCCAGCAGCTTAGGACAGGGGGCACCACTGGGGCAGTACTTC. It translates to CASSLGQGAPLGQYF.

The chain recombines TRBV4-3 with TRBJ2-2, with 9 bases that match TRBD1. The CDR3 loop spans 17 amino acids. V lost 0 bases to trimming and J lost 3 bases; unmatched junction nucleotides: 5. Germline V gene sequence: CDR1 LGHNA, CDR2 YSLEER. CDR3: CASSQDTQGADTGELFF. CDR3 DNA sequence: TGCGCCAGCAGCCAAGATACACAGGGGGCCGACACCGGGGAGCTGTTTTTT.

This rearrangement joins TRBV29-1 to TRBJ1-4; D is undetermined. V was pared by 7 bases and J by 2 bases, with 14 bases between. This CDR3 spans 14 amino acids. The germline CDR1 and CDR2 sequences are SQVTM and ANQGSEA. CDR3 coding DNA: TGCAGCGCCCTGGGCGGGAGTACTAATGAAAAACTGTTTTTT. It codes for CSALGGSTNEKLFF.